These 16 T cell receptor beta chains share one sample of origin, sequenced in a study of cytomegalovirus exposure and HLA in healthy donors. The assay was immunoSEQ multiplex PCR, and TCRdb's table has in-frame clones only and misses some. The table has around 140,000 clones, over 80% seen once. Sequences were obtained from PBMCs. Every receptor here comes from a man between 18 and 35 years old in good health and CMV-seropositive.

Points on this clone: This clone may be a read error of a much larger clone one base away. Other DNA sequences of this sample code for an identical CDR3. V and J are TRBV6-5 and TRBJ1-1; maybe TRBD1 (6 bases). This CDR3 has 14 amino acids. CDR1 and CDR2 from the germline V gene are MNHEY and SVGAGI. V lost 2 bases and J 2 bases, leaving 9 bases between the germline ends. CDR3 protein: CASSYGTPNTEAFF. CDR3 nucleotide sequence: TGTGCCAGCAGTTACGGGACACCTAACACTGAAGCTTTCTTT.

The CDR3 DNA sequence: TGCGCCAGCAGCCAAGAATACAGGGGAGCCGGGGAGCTGTTTTTT. Residues: CASSQEYRGAGELFF. The rearrangement uses TRBV4-1 and TRBJ2-2, with TRBD1 matching 7 bases. The V gene end was trimmed by 0 bases and the J gene end by 6 bases; junction bases not matched to a gene: 4. This CDR3 region has 15 residues. Per the germline V gene, CDR1 is MGHRA and CDR2 is YSYEKL.

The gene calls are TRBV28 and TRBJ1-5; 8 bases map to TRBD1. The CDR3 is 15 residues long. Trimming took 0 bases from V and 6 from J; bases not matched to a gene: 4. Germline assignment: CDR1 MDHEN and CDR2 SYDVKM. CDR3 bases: TGTGCCAGCAGTTTATGGGCAGGGGGCGGTCAGCCCCAGCATTTT. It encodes CASSLWAGGGQPQHF.

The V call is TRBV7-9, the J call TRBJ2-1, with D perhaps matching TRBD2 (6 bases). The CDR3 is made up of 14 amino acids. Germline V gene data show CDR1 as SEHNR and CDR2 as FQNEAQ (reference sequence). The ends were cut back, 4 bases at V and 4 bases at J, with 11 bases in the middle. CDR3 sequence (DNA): TGTGCCAGCAGCTCAAGGACTATATACAATGAGCAGTTCTTC. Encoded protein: CASSSRTIYNEQFF.

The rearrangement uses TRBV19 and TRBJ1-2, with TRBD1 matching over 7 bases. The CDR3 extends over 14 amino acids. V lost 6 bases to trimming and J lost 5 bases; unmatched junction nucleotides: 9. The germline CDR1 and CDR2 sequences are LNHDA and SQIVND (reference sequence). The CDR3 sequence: CASRTKTGYYGYTF. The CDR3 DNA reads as TGTGCCAGTAGAACTAAGACAGGGTATTATGGCTACACCTTC.

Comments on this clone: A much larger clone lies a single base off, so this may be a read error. For the CDR3, the DNA is TGTGCCAGCAGTGACGGACAGGGGGCAGATACGCAGTATTTT. It specifies CASSDGQGADTQYF. The chain recombines TRBV6-4 with TRBJ2-3; TRBD1 matches at 10 bases. The J segment lost 4 bases and the V segment lost 2 bases, leaving 0 bases of the junction unmatched. CDR3 size: 14 residues. Germline CDR1 and CDR2: MRHNA and SNTAGT.

The CDR3, as DNA: TGTGCCTGGGTGAAACAGGGGGGAAAACTGTTTTTT. As protein: CAWVKQGGKLFF. J is TRBJ1-4 and V is TRBV30, with 8 bases matching TRBD1. V was clipped by 5 bases and J by 10 bases; unmatched bases: 6. Germline V CDR1 and CDR2: GTSNPN, SVGIG (reference sequence). This CDR3 contains 12 residues.

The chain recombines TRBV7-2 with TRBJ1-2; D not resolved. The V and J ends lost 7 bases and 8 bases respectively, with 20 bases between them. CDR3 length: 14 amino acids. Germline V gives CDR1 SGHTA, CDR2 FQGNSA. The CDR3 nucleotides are TGTGCCAGCATGGGAGGGCGGACCGTAGTAGGCTACACCTTC. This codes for CASMGGRTVVGYTF.

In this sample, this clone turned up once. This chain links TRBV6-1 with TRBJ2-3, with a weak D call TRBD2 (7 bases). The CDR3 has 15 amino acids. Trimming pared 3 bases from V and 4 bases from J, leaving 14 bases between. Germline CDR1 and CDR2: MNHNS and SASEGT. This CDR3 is CASSDEQGGADTQYF. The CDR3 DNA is TGTGCCAGCAGTGATGAACAGGGAGGGGCAGATACGCAGTATTTT.

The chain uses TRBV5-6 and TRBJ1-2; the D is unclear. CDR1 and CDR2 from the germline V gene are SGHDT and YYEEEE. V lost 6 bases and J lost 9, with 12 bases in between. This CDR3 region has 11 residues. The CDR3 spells CASTLDGSYTF. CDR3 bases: TGTGCCAGCACCCTCGATGGCAGCTACACCTTC.

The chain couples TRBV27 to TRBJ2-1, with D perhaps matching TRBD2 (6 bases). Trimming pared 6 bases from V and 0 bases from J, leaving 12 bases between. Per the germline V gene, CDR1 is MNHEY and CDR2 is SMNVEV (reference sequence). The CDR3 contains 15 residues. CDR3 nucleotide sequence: TGTGCCAGCAGGTTTGGCGGGGCCTCCTACAATGAGCAGTTCTTC. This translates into CASRFGGASYNEQFF.

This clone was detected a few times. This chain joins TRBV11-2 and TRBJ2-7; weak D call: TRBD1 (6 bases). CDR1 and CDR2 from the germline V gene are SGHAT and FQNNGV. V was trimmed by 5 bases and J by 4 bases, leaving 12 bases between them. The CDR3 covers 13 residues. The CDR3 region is CASSVGTSYEQYF. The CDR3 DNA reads TGTGCCAGCAGCGTCGGGACATCATACGAGCAGTACTTC.

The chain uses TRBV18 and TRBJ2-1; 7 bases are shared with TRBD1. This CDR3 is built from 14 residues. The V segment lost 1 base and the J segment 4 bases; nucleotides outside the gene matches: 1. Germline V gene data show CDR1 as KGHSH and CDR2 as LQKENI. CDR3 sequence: CASSPQGAYNEQFF. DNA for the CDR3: TGTGCCAGCTCACCACAGGGGGCTTACAATGAGCAGTTCTTC. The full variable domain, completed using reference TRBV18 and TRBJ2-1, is NAGVMQNPRHLVRRRGQEARLRCSPMKGHSHVYWYRQLPEEGLKFMVYLQKENIIDESGMPKERFSAEFPKEGPSILRIQQVVRGDSAAYFCASSPQGAYNEQFFGPGTRLTVL.

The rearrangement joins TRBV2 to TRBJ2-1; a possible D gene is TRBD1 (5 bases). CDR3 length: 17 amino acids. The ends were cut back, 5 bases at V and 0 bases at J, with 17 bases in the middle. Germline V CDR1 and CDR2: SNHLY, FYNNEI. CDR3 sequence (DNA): TGTGCCAGCAGTATCATGGGGCGGCCGAGCTCCTACAATGAGCAGTTCTTC. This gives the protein CASSIMGRPSSYNEQFF.

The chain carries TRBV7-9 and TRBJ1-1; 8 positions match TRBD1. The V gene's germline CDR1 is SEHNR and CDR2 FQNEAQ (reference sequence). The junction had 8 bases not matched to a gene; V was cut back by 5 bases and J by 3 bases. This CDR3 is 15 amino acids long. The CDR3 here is CASSLGQGHHTEAFF. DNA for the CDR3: TGTGCCAGCAGCCTTGGACAGGGACATCACACTGAAGCTTTCTTT.

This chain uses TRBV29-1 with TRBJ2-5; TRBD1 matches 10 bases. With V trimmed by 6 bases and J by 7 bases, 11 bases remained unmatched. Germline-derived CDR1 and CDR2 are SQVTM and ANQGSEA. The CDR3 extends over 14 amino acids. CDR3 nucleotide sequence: TGCAGCGTAAAAAGGGACAGGGGAGGCAGGACCCAGTACTTC. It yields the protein CSVKRDRGGRTQYF.